A single sample gave rise to the 13 T cell receptor beta chains below, sequenced in a study of cytomegalovirus exposure and HLA in healthy donors. The PCR employed 60 Vbeta primers together with 13 Jbeta primers. Method: immunoSEQ multiplex PCR; TCRdb's copy keeps in-frame clones and lacks some. The top ten clones hold approximately 8.5% of a sample with 150,000 to 200,000 clones, around 85% of them seen once. The specimen sequenced was PBMCs. The receptors were gathered from a man aged 18 to 35 in good health and CMV-seropositive.

Comments on this clone: This specimen includes other DNA sequences encoding the same CDR3. The chain has TRBV13 and TRBJ2-7, with D tentatively TRBD2 (6 bases). The V and J ends lost 0 bases and 2 bases respectively, with 8 bases between them. The CDR3 has 14 residues. Germline V gene sequence: CDR1 PRHDT, CDR2 FYEKMQ (reference sequence). CDR3 loop: CASSLGLATYEQYF. CDR3 sequence (DNA): TGTGCCAGCAGCTTAGGTCTAGCGACCTACGAGCAGTACTTC.

In nucleotides, the CDR3 is TGCGCCAGCAGCCAAGGGGCGGCGTCAGGGACAGGGGTATATGGCTACACCTTC. Translating it yields CASSQGAASGTGVYGYTF. This chain links TRBV4-3 with TRBJ1-2, with 10 bases aligning to TRBD1. The CDR3 consists of 18 residues. With V trimmed by 1 base and J by 5 bases, 13 bases remained unmatched. Germline loops: CDR1 LGHNA, CDR2 YSLEER.

V is TRBV5-4 and J is TRBJ1-2; weak D call: TRBD1 (5 bases). The V end lost 0 bases, the J end lost 2 bases, and 8 bases lay between the germline ends. This CDR3 is 14 amino acids long. Germline CDR1 and CDR2: SGHNT and YYREEE (reference sequence). The CDR3 sequence is CASSLGGENYGYTF. CDR3 DNA sequence: TGTGCCAGCAGCTTGGGGGGGGAGAACTATGGCTACACCTTC. Drawing the rest from reference TRBV5-4 and TRBJ1-2, the complete variable domain is ETGVTQSPTHLIKTRGQQVTLRCSSQSGHNTVSWYQQALGQGPQFIFQYYREEENGRGNFPPRFSGLQFPNYSSELNVNALELDDSALYLCASSLGGENYGYTFGSGTRLTVV.

The chain is built from TRBV18 and TRBJ2-5; 10 bases agree with TRBD1. The end of the DNA is better explained by TRBJ2-7, so the J call may be wrong. The CDR3 is 16 amino acids. Germline values: CDR1 KGHSH, CDR2 LQKENI. The CDR3 spells CASSPRQGAHTHEQYF. The CDR3 nucleotides read TGTGCCAGCTCACCTCGACAGGGGGCCCATACCCACGAGCAGTACTTC.

CDR3 nucleotides: TGTGCCAGCACCGGGATTGTGTCCGGGGAGCTGTTTTTT. Its protein is CASTGIVSGELFF. This chain joins TRBV2 and TRBJ2-2; tentative D call: TRBD2 (5 bases). Per the germline V gene, CDR1 is SNHLY and CDR2 is FYNNEI. The CDR3 sequence is 13 residues long. Trimming took 7 bases from V and 6 from J, leaving 12 bases between them.

The J gene is TRBJ1-4, the V gene TRBV27; 8 bases agree with TRBD1. After removal of 6 bases from V and 5 bases from J, the junction contained 11 bases not matched to a gene. The CDR3 contains 16 residues. CDR1 and CDR2 (germline): MNHEY, SMNVEV (reference sequence). The CDR3 region is CASRMAGTGLNEKLFF. In DNA form, the CDR3 reads TGTGCCAGCAGGATGGCCGGGACAGGACTAAATGAAAAACTGTTTTTT. The entire variable domain, with the rest obtained from reference TRBV27 and TRBJ1-4, is as follows: EAQVTQNPRYLITVTGKKLTVTCSQNMNHEYMSWYRQDPGLGLRQIYYSMNVEVTDKGDVPEGYKVSRKEKRNFPLILESPSPNQTSLYFCASRMAGTGLNEKLFFGSGTQLSVL.

The rearrangement joins TRBV5-1 to TRBJ2-5; the D gene is possibly TRBD2 (5 bases). The germline gives CDR1 SGHRS, CDR2 YFSETQ. V shed 4 bases and J shed 2 bases, with 15 bases lying between them. The CDR3 totals 15 residues. In nucleotides, the CDR3 is TGCGCCAGCAGCGAACCTCTGACGGGACAAGAGACCCAGTACTTC. It is translated as CASSEPLTGQETQYF.

The chain couples TRBV5-1 to TRBJ1-1, with no clear D. The V end lost 0 bases, the J end lost 2 bases, and 8 bases lay between the germline ends. Germline CDR1 reads SGHRS; CDR2 reads YFSETQ. This CDR3 has 14 amino acids. DNA of the CDR3: TGCGCCAGCAGCTTGGACCCGACTAACACTGAAGCTTTCTTT. Amino acid sequence: CASSLDPTNTEAFF.

Judged by abundance, this clone is medium-sized. The chain recombines TRBV23-1 with TRBJ1-5; D might be TRBD1 (6 bases). TRBV23-1 is noted as an ORF with a role that remains uncertain. The V and J ends lost 2 bases and 0 bases respectively, with 11 bases between them. The CDR3 is made up of 16 amino acids. Written as DNA, the CDR3 is TGCGCCAGCAGTCAAACAGACAGGTATAGCAATCAGCCCCAGCATTTT. This translates into CASSQTDRYSNQPQHF.

The V call is TRBV7-2, the J call TRBJ2-2; 9 bases fit TRBD2. Germline V gives CDR1 SGHTA, CDR2 FQGNSA. V gave up 6 bases and J gave up 4 bases; unmatched junction bases: 9. The CDR3 loop spans 16 amino acids. The CDR3 protein is CASRVHGGGATGELFF. For the CDR3, the DNA is TGTGCCAGCAGGGTCCACGGCGGGGGGGCCACCGGGGAGCTGTTTTTT.

The V call is TRBV5-4, the J call TRBJ2-5; TRBD1 agrees at 8 bases. The CDR3 consists of 14 residues. Germline assignment: CDR1 SGHNT and CDR2 YYREEE (reference sequence). V lost 4 bases, J lost 9 bases, and 11 bases stayed unmatched. The CDR3 DNA reads as TGTGCCAGCAGCCGTCCCACAGGGGGAGCGGCCCAGTACTTC. Protein sequence: CASSRPTGGAAQYF. The variable domain in full, completed from reference TRBV5-4 and TRBJ2-5, reads ETGVTQSPTHLIKTRGQQVTLRCSSQSGHNTVSWYQQALGQGPQFIFQYYREEENGRGNFPPRFSGLQFPNYSSELNVNALELDDSALYLCASSRPTGGAAQYFGPGTRLLVL.

This rearrangement joins TRBV7-9 to TRBJ2-5; TRBD1 matches at 8 bases. The J call may be faulty, since TRBJ2-7 better matches the DNA end. The CDR3 loop spans 14 amino acids. Germline CDR1 SEHNR, CDR2 FQNEAQ (reference sequence). The CDR3 loop is CASSATGGGYEQYF. As DNA, the CDR3 is TGTGCCAGCAGCGCTACAGGGGGTGGCTACGAGCAGTACTTC.

This clone occurred once. This chain links TRBV7-8 with TRBJ2-5; 12 bases agree with TRBD2. This CDR3 contains 15 residues. Per the germline V gene, CDR1 is SGHVS and CDR2 is FQNEAQ. V gave up 5 bases and J gave up 2 bases; unmatched junction bases: 3. CDR3 nucleotide sequence: TGTGCCAGCAGCCTGCTAGCGGGGGGGCAAGAGACCCAGTACTTC. This gives the protein CASSLLAGGQETQYF.